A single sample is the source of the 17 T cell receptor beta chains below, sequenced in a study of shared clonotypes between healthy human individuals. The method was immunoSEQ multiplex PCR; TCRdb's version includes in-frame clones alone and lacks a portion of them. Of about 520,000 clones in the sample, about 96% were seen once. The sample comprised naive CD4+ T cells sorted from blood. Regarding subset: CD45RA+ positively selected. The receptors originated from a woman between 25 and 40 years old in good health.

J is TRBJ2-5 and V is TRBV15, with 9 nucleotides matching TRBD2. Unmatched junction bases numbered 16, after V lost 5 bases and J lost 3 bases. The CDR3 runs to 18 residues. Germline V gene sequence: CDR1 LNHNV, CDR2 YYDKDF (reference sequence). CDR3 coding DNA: TGTGCCACCAGCGGAGTACTAGCGGGCCGCATCACCAAAGAGACCCAGTACTTC. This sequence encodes CATSGVLAGRITKETQYF. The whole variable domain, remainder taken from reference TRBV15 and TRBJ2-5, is DAMVIQNPRYQVTQFGKPVTLSCSQTLNHNVMYWYQQKSSQAPKLLFHYYDKDFNNEADTPDNFQSRRPNTSFCFLDIRSPGLGDTAMYLCATSGVLAGRITKETQYFGPGTRLLVL.

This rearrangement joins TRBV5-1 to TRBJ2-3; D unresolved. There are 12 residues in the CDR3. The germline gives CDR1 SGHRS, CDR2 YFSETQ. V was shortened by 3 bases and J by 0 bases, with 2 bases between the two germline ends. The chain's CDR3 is CASSWSTDTQYF. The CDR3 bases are TGCGCCAGCAGCTGGAGCACAGATACGCAGTATTTT.

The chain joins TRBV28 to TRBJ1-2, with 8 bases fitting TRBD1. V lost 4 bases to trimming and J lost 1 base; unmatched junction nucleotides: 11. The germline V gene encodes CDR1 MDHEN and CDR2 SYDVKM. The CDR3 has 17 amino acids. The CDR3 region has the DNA TGTGCCAGCAGTTCAGGGGGCGCAGTACCCCTTAACTATGGCTACACCTTC. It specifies CASSSGGAVPLNYGYTF.

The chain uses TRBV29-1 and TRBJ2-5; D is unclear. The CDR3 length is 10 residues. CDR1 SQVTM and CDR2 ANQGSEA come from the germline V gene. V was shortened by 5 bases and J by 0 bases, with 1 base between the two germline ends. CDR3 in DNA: TGCAGCGTTTACCAAGAGACCCAGTACTTC. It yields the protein CSVYQETQYF.

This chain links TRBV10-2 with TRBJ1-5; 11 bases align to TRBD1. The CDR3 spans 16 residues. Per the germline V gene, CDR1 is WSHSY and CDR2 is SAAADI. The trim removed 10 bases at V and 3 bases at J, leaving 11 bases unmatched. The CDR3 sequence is CATNPWDRGNNQPQHF. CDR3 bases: TGCGCCACGAACCCCTGGGACAGGGGGAACAATCAGCCCCAGCATTTT.

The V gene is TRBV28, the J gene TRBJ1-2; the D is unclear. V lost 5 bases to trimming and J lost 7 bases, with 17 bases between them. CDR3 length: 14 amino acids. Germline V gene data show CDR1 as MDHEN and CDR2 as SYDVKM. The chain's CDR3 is CASSEAFYAAGYTF. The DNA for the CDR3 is TGTGCCAGCAGTGAGGCCTTTTATGCGGCTGGCTACACCTTC.

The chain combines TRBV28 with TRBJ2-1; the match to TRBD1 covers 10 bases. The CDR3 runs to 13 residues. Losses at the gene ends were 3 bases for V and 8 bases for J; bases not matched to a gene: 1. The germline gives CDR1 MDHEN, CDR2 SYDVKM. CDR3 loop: CASSLGQGYEQFF. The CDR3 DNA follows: TGTGCCAGCAGTTTGGGACAGGGGTATGAGCAGTTCTTC.

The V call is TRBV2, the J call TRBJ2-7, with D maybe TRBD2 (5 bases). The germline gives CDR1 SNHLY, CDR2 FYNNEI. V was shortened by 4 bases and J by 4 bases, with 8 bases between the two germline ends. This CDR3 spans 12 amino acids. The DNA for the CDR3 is TGTGCCAGCAGTGTTCGGGGTTACGAGCAGTACTTC. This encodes CASSVRGYEQYF.

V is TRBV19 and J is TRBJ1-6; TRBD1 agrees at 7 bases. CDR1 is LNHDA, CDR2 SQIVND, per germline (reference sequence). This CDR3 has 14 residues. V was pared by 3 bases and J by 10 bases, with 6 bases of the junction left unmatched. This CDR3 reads CASSMRRGNSPLHF. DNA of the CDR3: TGTGCCAGTAGTATGCGCAGGGGGAACTCACCCCTCCACTTT.

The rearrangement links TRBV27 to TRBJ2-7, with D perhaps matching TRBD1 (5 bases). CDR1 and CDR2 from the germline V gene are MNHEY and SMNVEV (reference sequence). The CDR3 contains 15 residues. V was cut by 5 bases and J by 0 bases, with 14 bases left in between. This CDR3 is CASSGSRVNSYEQYF. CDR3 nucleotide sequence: TGTGCCAGCAGTGGATCCAGGGTGAACTCCTACGAGCAGTACTTC.

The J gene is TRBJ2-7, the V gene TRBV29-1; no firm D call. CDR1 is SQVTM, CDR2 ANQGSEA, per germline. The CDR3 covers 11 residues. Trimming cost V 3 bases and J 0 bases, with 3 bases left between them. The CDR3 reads CSVDDSYEQYF. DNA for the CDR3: TGCAGCGTTGACGACTCCTACGAGCAGTACTTC.

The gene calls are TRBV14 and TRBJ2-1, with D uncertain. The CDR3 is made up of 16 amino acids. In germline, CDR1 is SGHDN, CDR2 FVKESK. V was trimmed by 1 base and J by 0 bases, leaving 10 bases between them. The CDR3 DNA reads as TGTGCCAGCAGCCAAGTTTGGGGTAGCTCCTACAATGAGCAGTTCTTC. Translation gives CASSQVWGSSYNEQFF. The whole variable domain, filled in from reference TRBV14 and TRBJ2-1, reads EAGVTQFPSHSVIEKGQTVTLRCDPISGHDNLYWYRRVMGKEIKFLLHFVKESKQDESGMPNNRFLAERTGGTYSTLKVQPAELEDSGVYFCASSQVWGSSYNEQFFGPGTRLTVL.

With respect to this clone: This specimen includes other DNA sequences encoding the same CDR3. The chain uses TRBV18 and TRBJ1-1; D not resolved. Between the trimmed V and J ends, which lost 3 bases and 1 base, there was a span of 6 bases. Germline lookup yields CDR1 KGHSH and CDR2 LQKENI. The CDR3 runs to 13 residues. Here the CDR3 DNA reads TGTGCCAGCTCACCTAACGGGAACACTGAAGCTTTCTTT. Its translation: CASSPNGNTEAFF. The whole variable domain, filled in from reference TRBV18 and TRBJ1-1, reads NAGVMQNPRHLVRRRGQEARLRCSPMKGHSHVYWYRQLPEEGLKFMVYLQKENIIDESGMPKERFSAEFPKEGPSILRIQQVVRGDSAAYFCASSPNGNTEAFFGQGTRLTVV.

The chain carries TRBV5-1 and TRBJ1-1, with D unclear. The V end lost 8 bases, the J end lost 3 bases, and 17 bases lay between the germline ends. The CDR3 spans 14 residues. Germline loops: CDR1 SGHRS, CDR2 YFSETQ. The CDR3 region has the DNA TGCGCCAGTACGGGTCCCCCGAGGTACACTGAAGCTTTCTTT. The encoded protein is CASTGPPRYTEAFF.

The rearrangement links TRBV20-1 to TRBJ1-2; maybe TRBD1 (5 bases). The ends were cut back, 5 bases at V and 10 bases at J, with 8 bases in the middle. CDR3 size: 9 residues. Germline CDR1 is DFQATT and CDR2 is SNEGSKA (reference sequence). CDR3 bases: TGCAGTGCTCGGGACCTCTACACCTTC. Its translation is CSARDLYTF.

CDR3 DNA: TGTGCCAGCACCCTAGGTCTAGCCCCCTACAATGAGCAGTTCTTC. Protein sequence: CASTLGLAPYNEQFF. The chain couples TRBV7-9 to TRBJ2-1; weak D call: TRBD2 (5 bases). V was trimmed by 7 bases and J by 2 bases, leaving 15 bases between them. The CDR3 has 15 amino acids. CDR1 and CDR2 (germline): SEHNR, FQNEAQ (reference sequence).

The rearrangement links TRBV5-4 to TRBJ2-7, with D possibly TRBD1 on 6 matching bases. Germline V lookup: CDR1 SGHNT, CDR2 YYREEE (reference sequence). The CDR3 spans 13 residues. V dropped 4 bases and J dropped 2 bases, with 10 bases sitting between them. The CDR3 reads CASSGGGAYEQYF. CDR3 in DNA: TGTGCCAGCAGCGGGGGCGGAGCCTACGAGCAGTACTTC.